This T cell receptor beta chain derives from a study of Graves' ophthalmopathy and Graves' hyperthyroidism. This CDR3 has 14 residues. V lost 4 bases, J lost 6 bases, and 3 bases stayed unmatched. Germline loops: CDR1 LNHNV, CDR2 YYDKDF (reference sequence). The TCR beta CDR3 regions underwent amplification from RNA transcripts. Second-round multiplex PCR came after a first-round RT-PCR that employed HTBI primers. Using its own MiXCR run on the multiplex PCR reads, TCRdb lists one record per CDR3 protein. This table holds some 1.1 million distinct CDR3 sequences, roughly two fifths found once. Study-wide results and limits: Using a 13-signature model, the authors split ophthalmopathy from stable hyperthyroidism, with about 88% sensitivity and around 84% specificity.

Hyperthyroidism patients were newly diagnosed, ill under 2 months, and aged 18 to 65 years. This clonotype occurred many times. What it recognizes is unknown. The V gene is TRBV15, the J gene TRBJ2-2, with 9 bases identical to TRBD1. This TCR derives from an adult man with Graves' hyperthyroidism. Sequenced input: peripheral blood or thyroid tissue (not recorded which). The CDR3 here is CATSIQGAAGELFF. CDR3 sequence (DNA): TGTGCCACCAGCATACAGGGGGCGGCCGGGGAGCTGTTTTTT. Variable domain in full (rest from reference TRBV15 and TRBJ2-2): DAMVIQNPRYQVTQFGKPVTLSCSQTLNHNVMYWYQQKSSQAPKLLFHYYDKDFNNEADTPDNFQSRRPNTSFCFLDIRSPGLGDTAMYLCATSIQGAAGELFFGEGSRLTVL.